Listed below are T cell receptor beta chains from one sample, sequenced in a study of T cell responses to AZD1222 COVID-19 vaccine. Produced via immunoSEQ multiplex PCR; TCRdb's table is partial and in-frame only. This table has 90,000 to 120,000 clones, roughly nine tenths appearing once. The specimen comprised peripheral blood, sampled on day 0 of AZD1222 vaccination. Every receptor here comes from an adult in good health. Both conserved end residues are part of each CDR3. The D gene is left open where the match is weak. Size tells how often a clone was seen (once, few, many) or the class of an expanded clone, and some rows leave it out.

D: TRBD1; J: TRBJ1-2; V: TRBV5-4; size: once; CDR3: CASSLVFRTGGGGYTF; DNA: TGTGCCAGCAGCTTGGTATTCAGGACAGGGGGAGGCGGCTACACCTTC
D: -; J: TRBJ1-1; V: TRBV27; size: -; CDR3: CASSLSTGNVNTEAFF; DNA: TGTGCCAGCAGTTTATCGACAGGAAATGTGAACACTGAAGCTTTCTTT
D: -; J: TRBJ1-2; V: TRBV3-1/TRBV3-2; size: -; CDR3: CASSQTKIGGNYGYTF; DNA: TGTGCCAGCAGCCAAACTAAGATAGGGGGAAACTATGGCTACACCTTC
D: -; J: TRBJ1-1; V: TRBV11-2; size: -; CDR3: CASSFRDNTEAFF; DNA: TGTGCCAGCAGCTTCAGGGATAACACTGAAGCTTTCTTT
D: -; J: TRBJ2-7; V: TRBV6-5; size: -; CDR3: CASSTRVTYEQYF; DNA: TGTGCCAGCAGTACCCGGGTCACCTACGAGCAGTACTTC
D: TRBD1; J: TRBJ2-7; V: TRBV27; size: -; CDR3: CASSGQGGDEQYF; DNA: TGTGCCAGCAGTGGACAGGGTGGCGACGAGCAGTACTTC
D: -; J: TRBJ2-7; V: TRBV28; size: -; CDR3: CASSWASSYEQYF; DNA: TGTGCCAGCAGTTGGGCGAGCTCCTACGAGCAGTACTTC
D: -; J: TRBJ2-5; V: TRBV10-1; size: -; CDR3: CASSESGRKETQYF; DNA: TGCGCCAGCAGTGAGTCGGGCAGAAAAGAGACCCAGTACTTC
D: -; J: TRBJ2-3; V: TRBV4-2; size: -; CDR3: CASSQDKRGTDTQYF; DNA: TGTGCCAGCAGCCAAGATAAGCGGGGCACAGATACGCAGTATTTT
D: -; J: TRBJ2-3; V: TRBV27; size: once; CDR3: CASSFRGRSGTDTQYF; DNA: TGTGCCAGCAGTTTTAGGGGAAGGAGCGGCACAGATACGCAGTATTTT
D: -; J: TRBJ2-7; V: TRBV7-2; size: -; CDR3: CASSHLRGYHEQYF; DNA: TGTGCCAGCAGCCATCTCAGGGGTTACCACGAGCAGTACTTC
D: -; J: TRBJ1-5; V: TRBV10-3; size: -; CDR3: CAISESGANQPQHF; DNA: TGTGCCATCAGTGAGTCTGGGGCCAATCAGCCCCAGCATTTT
D: TRBD2; J: TRBJ2-1; V: TRBV29-1; size: -; CDR3: CSVMGGFVGNEQFF; DNA: TGCAGCGTCATGGGAGGGTTCGTGGGCAATGAGCAGTTCTTC
D: -; J: TRBJ1-5; V: TRBV6-1; size: -; CDR3: CASSEVGQPLNQPQHF; DNA: TGTGCCAGCAGTGAAGTGGGACAACCGCTCAATCAGCCCCAGCATTTT
D: -; J: TRBJ2-1; V: TRBV5-1; size: -; CDR3: CASSPWTTNEQFF; DNA: TGCGCCAGCAGCCCCTGGACGACCAATGAGCAGTTCTTC
D: -; J: TRBJ2-5; V: TRBV5-1; size: few; CDR3: CASSPWTFRETQYF; DNA: TGCGCCAGCAGCCCCTGGACCTTCCGGGAGACCCAGTACTTC
D: -; J: TRBJ1-1; V: TRBV7-9; size: -; CDR3: CASSATAAYEAFF; DNA: TGTGCCAGCAGCGCCACGGCTGCGTACGAAGCTTTCTTT
D: -; J: TRBJ2-5; V: TRBV27; size: -; CDR3: CASSPGYRQETQYF; DNA: TGTGCCAGCAGTCCAGGTTACCGTCAAGAGACCCAGTACTTC
D: TRBD2; J: TRBJ2-7; V: TRBV15; size: -; CDR3: CATPVAGEQYF; DNA: TGTGCCACCCCCGTAGCGGGCGAGCAGTACTTC
D: -; J: TRBJ2-3; V: TRBV6-5; size: -; CDR3: CASTPGHSTDTQYF; DNA: TGTGCCAGCACTCCGGGACACAGCACAGATACGCAGTATTTT
D: TRBD1; J: TRBJ2-5; V: TRBV5-1; size: -; CDR3: CASSLATGPQETQYF; DNA: TGCGCCAGCAGCTTGGCGACAGGGCCACAAGAGACCCAGTACTTC
D: -; J: TRBJ2-1; V: TRBV6-6; size: -; CDR3: CASGRYNEQFF; DNA: TGTGCCAGCGGGCGGTACAATGAGCAGTTCTTC
D: TRBD1; J: TRBJ2-6; V: TRBV11-3; size: once; CDR3: CASSLDQGGSTGANVLTF; DNA: TGTGCCAGCAGCTTAGATCAAGGGGGCTCCACTGGGGCCAACGTCCTGACTTTC
D: -; J: TRBJ1-4; V: TRBV11-2; size: -; CDR3: CASSLDGGGNNEKLFF; DNA: TGTGCCAGCAGCTTAGACGGGGGCGGGAATAATGAAAAACTGTTTTTT
D: -; J: TRBJ2-7; V: TRBV3-1/TRBV3-2; size: -; CDR3: CASSHGYEQYF; DNA: TGTGCCAGCAGCCATGGGTACGAGCAGTACTTC
D: TRBD1; J: TRBJ2-2; V: TRBV19; size: -; CDR3: CASSSQGANTGELFF; DNA: TGTGCCAGTAGTAGCCAGGGGGCGAACACCGGGGAGCTGTTTTTT
D: TRBD2; J: TRBJ2-2; V: TRBV5-1; size: -; CDR3: CASSALAGLNTGELFF; DNA: TGCGCCAGCAGCGCCCTAGCGGGCTTAAACACCGGGGAGCTGTTTTTT
D: TRBD1; J: TRBJ1-1; V: TRBV7-8; size: -; CDR3: CASSVTGDWNTEAFF; DNA: TGTGCCAGCAGCGTCACAGGGGATTGGAACACTGAAGCTTTCTTT
D: TRBD2; J: TRBJ2-3; V: TRBV5-1; size: -; CDR3: CASSFPTSGGQGDTQYF; DNA: TGCGCCAGCAGCTTTCCAACTAGCGGGGGGCAAGGAGATACGCAGTATTTT
D: TRBD1; J: TRBJ1-2; V: TRBV5-1; size: many; CDR3: CASSPRGQGGYGYTF; DNA: TGCGCCAGCAGCCCGCGGGGACAGGGAGGCTATGGCTACACCTTC
D: TRBD1; J: TRBJ2-5; V: TRBV7-8; size: -; CDR3: CASSQGQQETQYF; DNA: TGTGCCAGCAGCCAGGGACAGCAAGAGACCCAGTACTTC
D: -; J: TRBJ2-2; V: TRBV5-1; size: -; CDR3: CASSLVRPRSTGELFF; DNA: TGCGCCAGCAGCTTGGTTAGGCCGCGAAGCACCGGGGAGCTGTTTTTT
D: TRBD2; J: TRBJ2-7; V: TRBV10-3; size: -; CDR3: CAISDRRQGGSEQYF; DNA: TGTGCCATCAGTGATAGGAGGCAGGGAGGGTCCGAGCAGTACTTC
D: -; J: TRBJ1-4; V: TRBV28; size: -; CDR3: CASRENEKLFF; DNA: TGTGCCAGCAGAGAAAATGAAAAACTGTTTTTT
D: -; J: TRBJ2-1; V: TRBV15; size: -; CDR3: CATSSTRGGIYNEQFF; DNA: TGTGCCACCAGCAGTACTAGAGGTGGGATCTACAATGAGCAGTTCTTC
D: -; J: TRBJ1-5; V: TRBV7-6; size: -; CDR3: CASSLVQGSNQPQHF; DNA: TGTGCCAGCAGCTTAGTACAGGGTAGCAATCAGCCCCAGCATTTT
D: TRBD2; J: TRBJ2-1; V: TRBV7-9; size: -; CDR3: CASSPVRGGAENEQFF; DNA: TGTGCCAGCAGCCCCGTCCGGGGGGGCGCGGAGAATGAGCAGTTCTTC
D: TRBD1; J: TRBJ2-7; V: TRBV18; size: -; CDR3: CASSPPGQGIVYEQYF; DNA: TGTGCCAGCTCACCACCGGGACAGGGGATAGTGTACGAGCAGTACTTC
D: -; J: TRBJ1-1; V: TRBV7-8; size: -; CDR3: CASSLAPSSTEAFF; DNA: TGTGCCAGCAGCTTAGCCCCCTCGAGCACTGAAGCTTTCTTT
D: -; J: TRBJ1-1; V: TRBV13; size: -; CDR3: CASSLGYTEAFF; DNA: TGTGCCAGCAGCTTAGGGTACACTGAAGCTTTCTTT
D: TRBD1; J: TRBJ2-7; V: TRBV4-1; size: -; CDR3: CASSQVADRGSYEQYF; DNA: TGCGCCAGCAGCCAAGTCGCGGACAGGGGATCCTACGAGCAGTACTTC